Below are 25 T cell receptor beta chains sequenced from a single sample in a study of blood T cell repertoires in COVID-19. Some clones are missing from TCRdb's copy, which holds only in-frame ones; the method was immunoSEQ multiplex PCR. The sample lists approximately 250,000 clones, roughly 86% occurring once. The sample comprised peripheral blood. These receptors all stem from a woman aged 60-75 years who had recovered from COVID-19.

The chain is built from TRBV5-6 and TRBJ2-4; D is uncertain. The CDR3 runs 12 residues. Germline loops: CDR1 SGHDT, CDR2 YYEEEE. V lost 0 bases, J lost 6 bases, and 4 bases lay in between. DNA of the CDR3: TGTGCCAGCAGCTTGGGACTAAACATTCAGTACTTC. Translating it yields CASSLGLNIQYF.

This chain uses TRBV19 with TRBJ1-5; no reliable D call. This CDR3 is 12 amino acids long. Trimming pared 11 bases from V and 1 base from J, leaving 9 bases between. Germline loops: CDR1 LNHDA, CDR2 SQIVND (reference sequence). CDR3 in DNA: TGTGCCTGCTCGGGGAGCAATCAGCCCCAGCATTTT. It encodes CACSGSNQPQHF.

The V gene is TRBV20-1, the J gene TRBJ1-4; D is unclear. The CDR3 totals 11 residues. The germline CDR1 and CDR2 sequences are DFQATT and SNEGSKA (reference sequence). The germline V and J ends were trimmed by 7 bases and 6 bases, with 9 bases remaining between them. The CDR3 protein is CSGERDEKLFF. DNA of the CDR3: TGCAGTGGGGAGAGGGATGAAAAACTGTTTTTT.

The chain joins TRBV19 to TRBJ1-1, with D possibly matching TRBD1 (5 bases). The ends were cut back, 6 bases at V and 5 bases at J, with 19 bases in the middle. The CDR3 is 15 amino acids. CDR1 is LNHDA and CDR2 is SQIVND in the germline V gene (reference sequence). The CDR3 reads CASSPPGGIVTEAFF. The CDR3 DNA reads as TGTGCCAGTAGCCCTCCCGGGGGGATTGTAACTGAAGCTTTCTTT.

The chain is built from TRBV6-1 and TRBJ1-3; TRBD1 matches 10 bases. CDR3 length: 17 residues. Germline V gene lookup returns CDR1 MNHNS and CDR2 SASEGT. The V gene end was trimmed by 3 bases and the J gene end by 4 bases; junction bases not matched to a gene: 9. The CDR3: CASSERRDRGRGNTIYF. Written as DNA, the CDR3 is TGTGCCAGCAGTGAGAGACGGGACAGGGGAAGGGGAAACACCATATATTTT.

The rearrangement uses TRBV11-3 and TRBJ1-5; D remains unclear. Germline V gene sequence: CDR1 SGHNT, CDR2 YENEEA. V lost 0 bases, J lost 0 bases, and 15 bases lay in between. CDR3 size: 18 residues. CDR3 nucleotides: TGTGCCAGCAGCTTAGACCACCCCGGGGTCTATAGCAATCAGCCCCAGCATTTT. It is translated as CASSLDHPGVYSNQPQHF.

This clone was observed once. The chain couples TRBV11-1 to TRBJ2-5, with 9 bases fitting TRBD1. The CDR3 totals 15 residues. Trimming removed 3 bases from V and 1 base from J; junction bases left unmatched: 3. Germline CDR1 reads SGHAT; CDR2 reads FQDESV (reference sequence). The CDR3, as DNA: TGTGCCAGCAGCTTCGCGACAGGGGGCCAAGAGACCCAGTACTTC. It encodes CASSFATGGQETQYF.

V usage is TRBV23-1 and J usage is TRBJ2-1, with 8 bases fitting TRBD1. TRBV23-1 is placed among ORFs of uncertain function. The CDR3 length is 14 residues. With 6 bases clipped from V and 1 base from J, the junction kept 2 bases outside the gene matches. Written as DNA, the CDR3 is TGCGCCAGCAGAGGACAGGGTTCCTACAATGAGCAGTTCTTC. Encoded protein: CASRGQGSYNEQFF.

The chain employs TRBV19 and TRBJ2-1; weak D call: TRBD2 (6 bases). The CDR3 runs 14 residues. Trimming took 4 bases from V and 7 from J, leaving 14 bases between them. Germline V gene lookup returns CDR1 LNHDA and CDR2 SQIVND (reference sequence). CDR3: CASSTRGRGNEQFF. CDR3 DNA sequence: TGTGCCAGTAGTACGAGAGGACGGGGGAATGAGCAGTTCTTC.

V is TRBV9 and J is TRBJ1-2; 8 positions agree with TRBD1. CDR1 SGDLS and CDR2 YYNGEE come from the germline V gene. V lost 5 bases and J lost 3; bases outside the gene matches: 3. The CDR3 runs to 13 residues. CDR3 sequence (DNA): TGTGCCAGCAGTGCGGGACAGGACTATGGCTACACCTTC. Amino acids: CASSAGQDYGYTF. The full variable domain, with the rest looked up from reference TRBV9 and TRBJ1-2, is DSGVTQTPKHLITATGQRVTLRCSPRSGDLSVYWYQQSLDQGLQFLIQYYNGEERAKGNILERFSAQQFPDLHSELNLSSLELGDSALYFCASSAGQDYGYTFGSGTRLTVV.

The chain employs TRBV28 and TRBJ2-1; D might be TRBD2 (6 bases). The germline CDR1 and CDR2 sequences are MDHEN and SYDVKM. V dropped 10 bases and J dropped 2 bases, with 15 bases sitting between them. CDR3 length equals 14 residues. CDR3 in amino acids: CAILTGTPYNEQFF. The CDR3 region has the DNA TGTGCCATCCTCACCGGGACTCCCTACAATGAGCAGTTCTTC.

This clone has a single count. The chain combines TRBV5-1 with TRBJ2-7; 7 bases align to TRBD2. The CDR3 has 15 residues. Looked up from germline, CDR1 is SGHRS and CDR2 is YFSETQ. The V gene end was trimmed by 0 bases and the J gene end by 7 bases; junction bases not matched to a gene: 10. The CDR3 is CASSLVAAGTGEQYF. The CDR3 nucleotides read TGCGCCAGCAGCTTGGTGGCAGCGGGAACGGGGGAGCAGTACTTC.

This clone was seen at least ten times. The chain carries TRBV7-2 and TRBJ1-4, with 7 positions matching TRBD1. J was trimmed by 2 bases and V by 5 bases; bases with no gene match: 8. Germline V gene data show CDR1 as SGHTA and CDR2 as FQGNSA. This CDR3 has 16 amino acids. The CDR3 sequence is CASSAQTGTTNEKLFF. CDR3 nucleotides: TGTGCCAGCAGCGCTCAGACAGGGACGACTAATGAAAAACTGTTTTTT.

The chain employs TRBV5-1 and TRBJ2-5, with TRBD2 identical over 11 bases. The CDR3 consists of 15 residues. Germline V lookup: CDR1 SGHRS, CDR2 YFSETQ. V lost 4 bases, J lost 5 bases, and 7 bases stayed unmatched. CDR3 in amino acids: CASSDGTSGSETQYF. The CDR3 DNA follows: TGCGCCAGCAGCGACGGGACTAGCGGCTCGGAGACCCAGTACTTC. Variable domain in full (rest from reference TRBV5-1 and TRBJ2-5): KAGVTQTPRYLIKTRGQQVTLSCSPISGHRSVSWYQQTPGQGLQFLFEYFSETQRNKGNFPGRFSGRQFSNSRSEMNVSTLELGDSALYLCASSDGTSGSETQYFGPGTRLLVL.

The J gene is TRBJ2-2, the V gene TRBV6-5; D call uncertain. The CDR3 spans 11 residues. Trimming stripped 6 bases from V and 6 bases from J, with 5 bases between. Germline-derived CDR1 and CDR2 are MNHEY and SVGAGI. CDR3: CASSSPGELFF. In nucleotides, the CDR3 is TGTGCCAGCAGCTCCCCCGGGGAGCTGTTTTTT.

This chain's CDR3 is CASSSPGVLAFNGYTF. DNA of the CDR3: TGCGCCAGCAGCTCACCCGGGGTTCTGGCCTTCAATGGCTACACCTTC. The gene calls are TRBV5-1 and TRBJ1-2; D not certain. CDR3 size: 16 residues. The V and J ends lost 3 bases and 6 bases respectively, with 21 bases between them. Germline-derived CDR1 and CDR2 are SGHRS and YFSETQ.

The rearrangement joins TRBV2 to TRBJ1-2; 8 bases are shared with TRBD1. This CDR3 has 14 amino acids. Germline values: CDR1 SNHLY, CDR2 FYNNEI. J lost 4 bases, V lost 5 bases, and 6 bases had no gene match. The CDR3 DNA is TGTGCCAGCAGTAGCGGGACAGGCATCTATGGCTACACCTTC. The encoded protein is CASSSGTGIYGYTF.

This clone showed up just a few times. The rearrangement uses TRBV5-1 and TRBJ1-4; D not certain. Germline assignment: CDR1 SGHRS and CDR2 YFSETQ. This CDR3 region has 15 residues. The V end lost 0 bases, the J end lost 0 bases, and 6 bases lay between the germline ends. The CDR3 DNA is TGCGCCAGCAGCTTGGTCCCAGCAACTAATGAAAAACTGTTTTTT. Amino acid sequence: CASSLVPATNEKLFF.

The J gene is TRBJ1-5, the V gene TRBV24-1; no reliable D call. The CDR3 has 14 residues. Trimming removed 0 bases at V and 2 bases at J, with 4 bases between. Germline V gene lookup returns CDR1 KGHDR and CDR2 SFDVKD. CDR3 loop: CATSDLGGNQPQHF. The DNA of the CDR3 is TGTGCCACCAGTGATTTGGGAGGCAATCAGCCCCAGCATTTT.

The chain joins TRBV5-1 to TRBJ1-4, with 9 positions matching TRBD1. The CDR3 contains 16 residues. Germline trimming cut 3 bases from V and 5 bases from J; bases unmatched to any gene: 8. Germline loops: CDR1 SGHRS, CDR2 YFSETQ. The CDR3 DNA follows: TGCGCCAGCAGCTCAAATACCGGGACAGGGAATGAAAAACTGTTTTTT. Translated: CASSSNTGTGNEKLFF. The full variable domain, with the rest looked up from reference TRBV5-1 and TRBJ1-4, is KAGVTQTPRYLIKTRGQQVTLSCSPISGHRSVSWYQQTPGQGLQFLFEYFSETQRNKGNFPGRFSGRQFSNSRSEMNVSTLELGDSALYLCASSSNTGTGNEKLFFGSGTQLSVL.

This chain connects TRBV15 to TRBJ1-3; 7 bases align to TRBD1. The CDR3 sequence is 15 residues long. Germline V CDR1 and CDR2: LNHNV, YYDKDF (reference sequence). V dropped 3 bases and J dropped 1; count of bases not matched to a gene: 3. The CDR3, as DNA: TGTGCCACCAGCAGTAAGGGACAGTCTGGAAACACCATATATTTT. It translates to CATSSKGQSGNTIYF.

In this sample, this clone turned up many times. The rearrangement links TRBV19 to TRBJ1-3, with D hard to call. Trimming left V 6 bases short and J 0 bases short, with 9 bases between. Per the germline V gene, CDR1 is LNHDA and CDR2 is SQIVND (reference sequence). The CDR3 loop spans 14 amino acids. For the CDR3, the DNA is TGTGCCAGTAGCCCGGGATACTCTGGAAACACCATATATTTT. Translation gives CASSPGYSGNTIYF.

V gene TRBV5-1 combines with J gene TRBJ2-5; 7 bases are a match to TRBD2. V was pared by 3 bases and J by 5 bases, with 4 bases of the junction left unmatched. The CDR3 loop spans 13 amino acids. Germline CDR1 and CDR2: SGHRS and YFSETQ. The CDR3 sequence is CASSSQGGETQYF. CDR3 DNA sequence: TGCGCCAGCAGCTCGCAGGGAGGGGAGACCCAGTACTTC.

This clone was picked up one time. This chain uses TRBV19 with TRBJ2-5; tentatively, D is TRBD2 (5 bases). V lost 5 bases, J lost 0 bases, and 10 bases lay in between. Germline V CDR1 and CDR2: LNHDA, SQIVND (reference sequence). The CDR3 length is 14 residues. CDR3 residues: CASSFGIHQETQYF. The CDR3 region has the DNA TGTGCCAGTAGTTTCGGGATACACCAAGAGACCCAGTACTTC. Full variable domain (outside the CDR3, taken from reference TRBV19 and TRBJ2-5): DGGITQSPKYLFRKEGQNVTLSCEQNLNHDAMYWYRQDPGQGLRLIYYSQIVNDFQKGDIAEGYSVSREKKESFPLTVTSAQKNPTAFYLCASSFGIHQETQYFGPGTRLLVL.

The chain is built from TRBV27 and TRBJ2-5, with a tentative D call TRBD2 (6 bases). V was shortened by 3 bases and J by 4 bases, with 12 bases between the two germline ends. CDR3 length: 14 residues. Looked up from germline, CDR1 is MNHEY and CDR2 is SMNVEV (reference sequence). CDR3 bases: TGTGCCAGCAGTTTGGCGGGAAGAAGAGAGACCCAGTACTTC. Its translation is CASSLAGRRETQYF.